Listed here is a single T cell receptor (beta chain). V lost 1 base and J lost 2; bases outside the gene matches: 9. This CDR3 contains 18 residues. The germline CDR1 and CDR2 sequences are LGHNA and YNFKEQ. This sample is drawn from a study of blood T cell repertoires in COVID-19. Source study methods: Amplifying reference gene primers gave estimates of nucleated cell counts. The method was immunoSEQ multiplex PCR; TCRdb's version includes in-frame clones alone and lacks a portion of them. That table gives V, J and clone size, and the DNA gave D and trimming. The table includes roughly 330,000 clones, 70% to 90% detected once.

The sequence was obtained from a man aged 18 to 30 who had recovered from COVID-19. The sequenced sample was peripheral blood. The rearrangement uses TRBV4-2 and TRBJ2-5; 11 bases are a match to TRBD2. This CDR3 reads CASSQVLAGGPLQETQYF. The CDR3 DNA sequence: TGTGCCAGCAGCCAAGTCCTAGCGGGGGGACCATTACAAGAGACCCAGTACTTC.